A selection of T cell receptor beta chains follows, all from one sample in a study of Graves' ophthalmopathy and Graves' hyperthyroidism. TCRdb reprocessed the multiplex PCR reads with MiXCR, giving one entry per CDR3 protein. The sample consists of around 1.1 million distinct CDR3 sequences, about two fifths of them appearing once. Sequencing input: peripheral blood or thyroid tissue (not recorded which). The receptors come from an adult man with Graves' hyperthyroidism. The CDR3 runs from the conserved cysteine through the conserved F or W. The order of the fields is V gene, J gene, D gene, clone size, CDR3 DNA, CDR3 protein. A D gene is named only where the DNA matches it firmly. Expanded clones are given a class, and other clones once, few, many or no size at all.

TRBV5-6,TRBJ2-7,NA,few,TGTGCCAGCAGCTTATCCGGGACTTCCTTCTACGAGCAGTACTTC,CASSLSGTSFYEQYF
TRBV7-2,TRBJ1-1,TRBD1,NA,TGTGCCAGCAGCAGCGACAGGGGATCTTTCGCTGAAGCTTTCTTT,CASSSDRGSFAEAFF
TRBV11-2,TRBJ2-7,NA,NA,TGTGCCAGCCGCGGCGAGGGGGGGGGTTCCTACGAGCAGTACTTC,CASRGEGGGSYEQYF
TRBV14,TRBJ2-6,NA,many,TGTGCCAGCAGCCTAAGGAGATCATCTGGGGCCAACGTCCTGACTTTC,CASSLRRSSGANVLTF
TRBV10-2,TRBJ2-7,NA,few,TGCGCCAGCAGCACTGGCCGGGGGCAGGGGATATCCTACGAGCAGTACTTC,CASSTGRGQGISYEQYF
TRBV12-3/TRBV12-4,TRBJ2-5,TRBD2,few,TGTGCCAGCAGCTGGGGACTAGCGGGAGTTTTTGAGACCCAGTACTTC,CASSWGLAGVFETQYF
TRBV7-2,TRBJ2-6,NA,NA,TGTGCCAGCAGCTTAGCGGACAGGGCCAACGTCCTGACTTTC,CASSLADRANVLTF
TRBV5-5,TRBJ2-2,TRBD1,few,TGTGCCAGCAGCTTGTGGACAGGGGGCGGGGAGCTGTTTTTT,CASSLWTGGGELFF
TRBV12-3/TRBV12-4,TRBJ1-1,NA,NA,TGTGCCAGCAAATTCACTGAAGCTTTCTTT,CASKFTEAFF
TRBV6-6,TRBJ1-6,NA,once,TGTGCCAGCAACACAGTTACGGTGAATAATTCACCCCTCCACTTT,CASNTVTVNNSPLHF
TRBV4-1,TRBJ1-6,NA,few,TGCGCCAGCAGTCAAGTCGGCAACATGGCATCACCCCTCCACTTT,CASSQVGNMASPLHF